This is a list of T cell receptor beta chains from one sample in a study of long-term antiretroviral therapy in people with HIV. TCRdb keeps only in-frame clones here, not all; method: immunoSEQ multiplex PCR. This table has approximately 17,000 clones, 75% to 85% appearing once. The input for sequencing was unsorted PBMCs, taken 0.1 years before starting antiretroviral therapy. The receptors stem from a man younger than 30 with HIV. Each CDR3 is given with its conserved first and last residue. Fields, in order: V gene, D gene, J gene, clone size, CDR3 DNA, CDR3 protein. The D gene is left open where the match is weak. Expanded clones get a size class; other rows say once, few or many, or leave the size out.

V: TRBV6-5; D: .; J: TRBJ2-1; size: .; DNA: TGTGCCAGCAGTTCTATGCAGCGTTCACCTTACAATGAGCAGTTCTTC; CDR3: CASSSMQRSPYNEQFF
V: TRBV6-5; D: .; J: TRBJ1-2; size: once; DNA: TGTGCCAGCAGTTACTCGATTAGCGCGATGGGGGATGGCTACACCTTC; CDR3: CASSYSISAMGDGYTF
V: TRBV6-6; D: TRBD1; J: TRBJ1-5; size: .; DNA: TGTGCCAGCAGCTTAAACAGGGGTAGCAATCAGCCCCAGCATTTT; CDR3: CASSLNRGSNQPQHF
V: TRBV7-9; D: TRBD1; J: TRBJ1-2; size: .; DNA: TGTGCCAGCAGCCGTGGTATGTTTCAGGGGGCCGTCGGCTACACCTTC; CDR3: CASSRGMFQGAVGYTF
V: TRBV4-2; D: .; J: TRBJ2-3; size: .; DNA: TGTGCCAGCAGCCAAGTAAAATCGGGCCCCCCGCAGTATTTT; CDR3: CASSQVKSGPPQYF
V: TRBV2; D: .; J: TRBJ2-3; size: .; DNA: TGTGCCAGCATTGGGGGGGCGGCACACACAGATACGCAGTATTTT; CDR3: CASIGGAAHTDTQYF
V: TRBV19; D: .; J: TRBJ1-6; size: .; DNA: TGTGCCAGTAGTATCCCCAATACTAGGAATTCACCCCTCCACTTT; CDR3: CASSIPNTRNSPLHF
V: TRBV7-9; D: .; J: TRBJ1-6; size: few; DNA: TGTGCCAGCAGCTTAGTCGGGAGATCTGGCTTTTCACCCCTCCACTTT; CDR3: CASSLVGRSGFSPLHF
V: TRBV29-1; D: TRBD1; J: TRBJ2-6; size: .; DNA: TGCAGCGTTGAAGATCAGGGGGACTCTGGGGCCAACGTCCTGACTTTC; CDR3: CSVEDQGDSGANVLTF
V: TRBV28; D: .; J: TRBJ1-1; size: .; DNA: TGTGCCAGCAGTTTATTCGGTTATGAAGCTTTCTTT; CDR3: CASSLFGYEAFF
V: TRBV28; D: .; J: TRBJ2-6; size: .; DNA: TGTGCCAGCAGTTTAGAGAGGAGCTCTGGGGCCAACGTCCTGACTTTC; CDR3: CASSLERSSGANVLTF
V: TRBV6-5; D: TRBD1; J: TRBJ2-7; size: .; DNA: TGTGCCAGCAGTTACTCAGGACAGGGTCACGAGCAGTACTTC; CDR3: CASSYSGQGHEQYF
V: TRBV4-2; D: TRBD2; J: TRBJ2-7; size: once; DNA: TGTGCCAGCAGCCAAGACCGCTCACTAAGCGGGAGACTTTACGAGCAGTACTTC; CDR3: CASSQDRSLSGRLYEQYF
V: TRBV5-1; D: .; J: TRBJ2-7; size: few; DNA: TGCGCCAGCAGCCAGGGGTCTTCCTACGAGCAGTACTTC; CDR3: CASSQGSSYEQYF
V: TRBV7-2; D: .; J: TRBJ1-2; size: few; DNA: TGTGCCAGCAGCTTAGCGCGCCGGAGGGCTGACTATGGCTACACCTTC; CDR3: CASSLARRRADYGYTF
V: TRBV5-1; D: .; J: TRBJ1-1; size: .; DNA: TGCGCCAGCAGCCGAACAGGTGGGGACACTGAAGCTTTCTTT; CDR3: CASSRTGGDTEAFF
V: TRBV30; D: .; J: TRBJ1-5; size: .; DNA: TGTGCCTGGAGTCCGGGACAAGCCAATCAGCCCCAGCATTTT; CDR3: CAWSPGQANQPQHF
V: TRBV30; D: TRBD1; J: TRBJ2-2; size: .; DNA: TGTGCCTGGGGCTTTGGACAGGGACCCGGGGAGCTGTTTTTT; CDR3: CAWGFGQGPGELFF
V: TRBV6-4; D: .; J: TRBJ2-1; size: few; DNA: TGTGCCAGCAGTGTTACAGCTAACAATGAGCAGTTCTTC; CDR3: CASSVTANNEQFF
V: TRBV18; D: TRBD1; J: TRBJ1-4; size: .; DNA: TGTGCCAGCTCACCCCGGACAGGCCATAATGAAAAACTGTTTTTT; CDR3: CASSPRTGHNEKLFF
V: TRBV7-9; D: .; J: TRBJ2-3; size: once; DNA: TGTGCCAGCAGTGACGACCGAGATCCGACCAGAGATACGCAGTATTTT; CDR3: CASSDDRDPTRDTQYF
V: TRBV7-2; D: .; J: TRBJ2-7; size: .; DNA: TGTGCCAGCAGTCGCTCCTACGAGCAGTACTTC; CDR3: CASSRSYEQYF
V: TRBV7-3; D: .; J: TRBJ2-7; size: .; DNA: TGTGCCAGCAGCTTAACCCCAAATTACGAGCAGTACTTC; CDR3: CASSLTPNYEQYF
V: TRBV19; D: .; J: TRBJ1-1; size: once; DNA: TGTGCCAGTAGTATTGGGCTGGCAACTGAAGCTTTCTTT; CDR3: CASSIGLATEAFF
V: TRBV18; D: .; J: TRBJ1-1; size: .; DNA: TGTGCCAGCTCACCACGGGGAAACACTGAAGCTTTCTTT; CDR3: CASSPRGNTEAFF
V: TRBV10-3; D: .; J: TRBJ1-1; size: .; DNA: TGTGCCATCAGTGAGTCGTGGGAGAACACTGAAGCTTTCTTT; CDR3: CAISESWENTEAFF
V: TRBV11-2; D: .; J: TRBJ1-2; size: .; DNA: TGTGCCAGCAGCGTACAAAAGCGGGGCAGGCTATATGGCTACACCTTC; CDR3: CASSVQKRGRLYGYTF
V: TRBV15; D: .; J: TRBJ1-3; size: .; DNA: TGTGCCACCAGCAGAGATTTCACAGGTTGGGGCTCTGGAAACACCATATATTTT; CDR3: CATSRDFTGWGSGNTIYF
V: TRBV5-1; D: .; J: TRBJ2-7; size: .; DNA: TGCGCCAGCAGCCAAGATCGAGGGGCGGGCGAGCAGTACTTC; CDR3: CASSQDRGAGEQYF
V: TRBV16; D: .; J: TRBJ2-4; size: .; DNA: TGTGCCAGCAGCCCCCGGGACCGCGGCAGCGCCAAAAACATTCAGTACTTC; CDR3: CASSPRDRGSAKNIQYF
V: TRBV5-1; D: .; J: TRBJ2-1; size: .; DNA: TGCGCCAGCAGCTCGTGGGGTCTGCGGGCTAGCCATTTAGATGAGCAGTTCTTC; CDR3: CASSSWGLRASHLDEQFF
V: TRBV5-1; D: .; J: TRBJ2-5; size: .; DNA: TGCGCCAGCAGTCGGAAGGACAGTTTACAAGAGACCCAGTACTTC; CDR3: CASSRKDSLQETQYF
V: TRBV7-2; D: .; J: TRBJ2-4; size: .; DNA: TGTGCCAGCAGCCCGAGACAGGGAGGAAACATTCAGTACTTC; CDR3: CASSPRQGGNIQYF
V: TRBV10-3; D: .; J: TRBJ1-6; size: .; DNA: TGTGCCACCAGGGTCGGGACGGAGAATTCACCCCTCCACTTT; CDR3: CATRVGTENSPLHF
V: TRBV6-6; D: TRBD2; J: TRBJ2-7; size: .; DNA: TGTGCCAGCAGTCAGACTAGCGGGGGGTCCGAGCAGTACTTC; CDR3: CASSQTSGGSEQYF
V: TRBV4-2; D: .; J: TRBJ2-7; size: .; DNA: TGTGCCAGCAGCCAAGCGGGAGAGGCTGTAGAGCAGTACTTC; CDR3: CASSQAGEAVEQYF
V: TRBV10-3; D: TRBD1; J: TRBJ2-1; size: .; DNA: TGTGCCATCAGCTCGGACAGGGAGCAGTTCTTC; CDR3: CAISSDREQFF
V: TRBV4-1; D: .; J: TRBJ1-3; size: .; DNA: TGCGCCAGCAGCCAAGACAGTGGACAGCGAAACACCATATATTTT; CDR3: CASSQDSGQRNTIYF
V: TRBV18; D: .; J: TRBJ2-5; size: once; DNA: TGTGCCAGCTCACCAACGAACAGGAGGAGACAAGAGACCCAGTACTTC; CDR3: CASSPTNRRRQETQYF
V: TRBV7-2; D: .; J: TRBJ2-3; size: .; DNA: TGTGCCAGCAGCTTTGGGGCCGCCACAGATACGCAGTATTTT; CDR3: CASSFGAATDTQYF
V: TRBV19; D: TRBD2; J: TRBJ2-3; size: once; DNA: TGTGCCAGTAGTATGGGGGCTAGCGGGAGTTGGTATTTT; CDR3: CASSMGASGSWYF
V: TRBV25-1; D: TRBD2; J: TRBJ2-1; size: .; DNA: TGTGCCAGCAGTGAATCCCAGGGAAGCGGGAGGGCCTTCAATGAGCAGTTCTTC; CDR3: CASSESQGSGRAFNEQFF
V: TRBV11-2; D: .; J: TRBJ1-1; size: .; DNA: TGTGCCAGCAGCTTAGAGGGGGGGAACACTGAAGCTTTCTTT; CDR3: CASSLEGGNTEAFF
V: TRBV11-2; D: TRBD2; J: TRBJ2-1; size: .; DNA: TGTGCCAGCAGCCCCAGGGAGCGGGGGGTATACAATGAGCAGTTCTTC; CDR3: CASSPRERGVYNEQFF
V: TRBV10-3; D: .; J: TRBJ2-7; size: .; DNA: TGTGCCATCAGTGAGGCGATGTACGAGCAGTACTTC; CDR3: CAISEAMYEQYF
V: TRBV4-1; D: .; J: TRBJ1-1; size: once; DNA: TGCGCCAGCAGCCAACGCGTTGGAGGGGAACGGAACACTGAAGCTTTCTTT; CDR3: CASSQRVGGERNTEAFF
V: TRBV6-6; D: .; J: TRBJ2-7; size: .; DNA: TGTGCCAGCAGTTACGACAGGAACTCCTACGAGCAGTACTTC; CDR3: CASSYDRNSYEQYF
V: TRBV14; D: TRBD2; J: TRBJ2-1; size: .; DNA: TGTGCCAGCAGTCGTCAGACTAGCGGGAGTGATGAGCAGTTCTTC; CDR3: CASSRQTSGSDEQFF
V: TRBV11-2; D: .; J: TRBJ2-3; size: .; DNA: TGTGCCAGCAGCTTAGGTAGGGGTAGTGGATGGACAGATACGCAGTATTTT; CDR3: CASSLGRGSGWTDTQYF
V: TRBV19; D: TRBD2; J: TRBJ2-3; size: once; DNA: TGTGCCAGTAGTTGGGGAGGGAAGACAGATACGCAGTATTTT; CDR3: CASSWGGKTDTQYF
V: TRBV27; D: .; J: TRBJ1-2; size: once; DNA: TGTGCCAGCATGCCGTTCGCTAACTATGGCTACACCTTC; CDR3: CASMPFANYGYTF
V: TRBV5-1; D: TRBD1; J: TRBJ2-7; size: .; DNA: TGCGCCAGCAGCTTGGTGACAGGGTATGACGAGCAGTACTTC; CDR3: CASSLVTGYDEQYF
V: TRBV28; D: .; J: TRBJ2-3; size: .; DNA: TGTGCCAGCAGTTTAGATAGCACAGATACGCAGTATTTT; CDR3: CASSLDSTDTQYF